The 24 T cell receptor beta chains below were found in one sample sequenced in a study of T cells after yellow fever vaccination. TCRdb fed the 5' RACE reads into MiXCR, producing one record per CDR3 protein. The sample has more than 450,000 distinct CDR3 sequences, 21% seen once. The material sequenced was PBMCs, taken roughly 20 days after the first yellow fever vaccination. The receptors stem from a man aged 18 to 30 who received the YFV17D yellow fever vaccine.

This clonotype was counted between two and nine times. CDR3 in DNA: TGTGCCAGTAGTAAGGGCACTGAAGCTTTCTTT. Its translation: CASSKGTEAFF. The J gene is TRBJ1-1, the V gene TRBV19, with D uncertain. Germline V gives CDR1 LNHDA, CDR2 SQIVND (reference sequence). The CDR3 is 11 amino acids. V gave up 4 bases and J gave up 4 bases, with 4 bases separating them.

This clonotype appeared a few times. The genes are TRBV27 and TRBJ1-2; D ambiguous. The germline V and J ends were trimmed by 0 bases and 0 bases, with 5 bases remaining between them. CDR3 size: 14 residues. Germline values: CDR1 MNHEY, CDR2 SMNVEV (reference sequence). The CDR3 reads CASSLSAPNYGYTF. CDR3 nucleotide sequence: TGTGCCAGCAGTTTATCGGCTCCTAACTATGGCTACACCTTC.

The gene calls are TRBV7-3 and TRBJ2-2, with D perhaps TRBD2 (5 bases). Germline V gene sequence: CDR1 SGHTA, CDR2 FQGTGA. The length of the CDR3 is 16 residues. With 5 bases removed from V and 0 bases from J, the gap between germline ends came to 13 bases. For the CDR3, the DNA is TGTGCCAGCAGCCCCGACGGGGTTCCGAACACCGGGGAGCTGTTTTTT. This codes for CASSPDGVPNTGELFF.

The chain employs TRBV6-1 and TRBJ2-7; 7 bases are a match to TRBD1. From germline, CDR1 is MNHNS and CDR2 SASEGT. V shed 6 bases and J 3 bases; nucleotides not matched to a gene: 11. CDR3 length: 15 amino acids. Written as DNA, the CDR3 is TGTGCCAGCAGCCCCGGACAGGCGGCGTTCTACGAGCAGTACGTC. Translated, it gives CASSPGQAAFYEQYV.

The chain has TRBV11-1 and TRBJ2-4; TRBD2 matches at 8 bases. This CDR3 region has 21 residues. V lost 6 bases to trimming and J lost 0 bases; unmatched junction nucleotides: 22. CDR1 is SGHAT, CDR2 FQDESV, per germline (reference sequence). CDR3 nucleotide sequence: TGTGCCAGCAGTCACAAACGGGGGGGACAAACCACTCAGTTAGCCAAAAACATTCAGTACTTC. Translated: CASSHKRGGQTTQLAKNIQYF.

The table lists this clonotype with a few counts. The J gene is TRBJ2-4, the V gene TRBV25-1; the D gene is possibly TRBD2 (5 bases). In germline, CDR1 is MGHDK, CDR2 SYGVNS. The V and J ends lost 4 bases and 14 bases respectively, with 12 bases between them. The CDR3 runs 11 residues. CDR3 sequence reads: CASSVGLFKYF. The DNA for the CDR3 is TGTGCCAGCAGTGTTGGACTCTTTAAGTACTTC.

The J gene is TRBJ1-3, the V gene TRBV5-6; D might be TRBD1 (5 bases). This CDR3 has 16 amino acids. Germline lookup yields CDR1 SGHDT and CDR2 YYEEEE. V was pared by 3 bases and J by 4 bases, with 17 bases between. This CDR3 reads CASSSRLRAVGNTIYF. The CDR3 DNA reads TGTGCCAGCAGCTCTAGGCTCAGGGCGGTAGGAAACACCATATATTTT.

This clonotype was detected only a few times. The chain links TRBV2 to TRBJ1-1; D not certain. V lost 3 bases to trimming and J lost 4 bases, with 9 bases between them. In germline, CDR1 is SNHLY, CDR2 FYNNEI. The CDR3 is made up of 13 amino acids. This CDR3 reads CASSEIRSTEAFF. CDR3 in DNA: TGTGCCAGCAGTGAGATTCGGAGCACTGAAGCTTTCTTT.

In its sample, this clonotype was seen a few times. The chain has TRBV24-1 and TRBJ2-3; D ambiguous. Germline-derived CDR1 and CDR2 are KGHDR and SFDVKD. The V end was cut by 5 bases, the J end by 6 bases, with 11 bases between. The length of the CDR3 is 13 residues. CDR3 in amino acids: CATSGSPWDTQYF. The CDR3 region has the DNA TGTGCCACCAGTGGGTCCCCTTGGGATACGCAGTATTTT.

The table lists this clonotype with a few counts. The chain combines TRBV28 with TRBJ1-3; 7 bases are shared with TRBD1. The CDR3 is 13 residues long. CDR1 is MDHEN, CDR2 SYDVKM, per germline. V lost 11 bases, J lost 5 bases, and 9 bases stayed unmatched. Here the CDR3 reads CAGQTGFRNTIYF. The CDR3 coding sequence is TGTGCCGGCCAGACAGGGTTTAGAAACACCATATATTTT.

In its sample, this clonotype was seen once. This chain joins TRBV10-3 and TRBJ2-2; tentatively, D is TRBD1 (5 bases). The V and J ends lost 3 bases and 6 bases respectively, with 8 bases between them. This CDR3 has 13 residues. Looked up from germline, CDR1 is ENHRY and CDR2 is SYGVKD. CDR3: CAISEGAPGELFF. CDR3 nucleotides: TGTGCCATCAGTGAAGGGGCGCCCGGGGAGCTGTTTTTT.

This sequence joins TRBV7-9 and TRBJ1-1; D unresolved. V lost 4 bases and J 4 bases, leaving 10 bases between the germline ends. Germline V gene data show CDR1 as SEHNR and CDR2 as FQNEAQ (reference sequence). The CDR3 totals 13 residues. CDR3 nucleotides: TGTGCCAGCAGCTCCCTACTCGCCACTGAAGCTTTCTTT. It yields the protein CASSSLLATEAFF.

This clonotype was detected ten times or more. The chain links TRBV15 to TRBJ2-7; D might be TRBD1 or TRBD2, each matching 5 bases. The CDR3 totals 16 residues. Trimming left V 9 bases short and J 1 base short, with 22 bases between. CDR1 and CDR2 (germline): LNHNV, YYDKDF (reference sequence). For the CDR3, the DNA is TGTGCCACTACTAGAGGGGATACCCCAGGGTCCTACGAGCAGTACTTC. It specifies CATTRGDTPGSYEQYF.

The J gene is TRBJ1-2, the V gene TRBV29-1, with D perhaps matching TRBD1 (6 bases). V was clipped by 7 bases and J by 4 bases, with 25 bases between them. This CDR3 region has 16 residues. The germline V gene has CDR1 SQVTM and CDR2 ANQGSEA. CDR3 in amino acids: CSALDPRRGRGYGYTF. DNA of the CDR3: TGCAGCGCCTTAGATCCCCGGAGAGGCAGGGGCTATGGCTACACCTTC. Full variable domain (missing parts from reference TRBV29-1 and TRBJ1-2): SAVISQKPSRDICQRGTSLTIQCQVDSQVTMMFWYRQQPGQSLTLIATANQGSEATYESGFVIDKFPISRPNLTFSTLTVSNMSPEDSSIYLCSALDPRRGRGYGYTFGSGTRLTVV.

The V call is TRBV9, the J call TRBJ2-1; 7 nucleotides agree with TRBD1. The CDR3 has 14 amino acids. CDR1 is SGDLS, CDR2 YYNGEE, per germline. Trimming cost V 4 bases and J 9 bases; bases outside gene matches: 10. CDR3: CASSPRTGDGEQFF. DNA for the CDR3: TGTGCCAGCAGCCCCCGCACAGGGGACGGTGAGCAGTTCTTC. Drawing the rest from reference TRBV9 and TRBJ2-1, the complete variable domain is DSGVTQTPKHLITATGQRVTLRCSPRSGDLSVYWYQQSLDQGLQFLIQYYNGEERAKGNILERFSAQQFPDLHSELNLSSLELGDSALYFCASSPRTGDGEQFFGPGTRLTVL.

The rearrangement links TRBV28 to TRBJ1-3; D is unresolved. The germline V and J ends were trimmed by 4 bases and 2 bases, with 3 bases remaining between them. There are 12 residues in the CDR3. Germline loops: CDR1 MDHEN, CDR2 SYDVKM. The DNA for the CDR3 is TGTGCCAGCAGTTGGGCTGGAAACACCATATATTTT. Its protein is CASSWAGNTIYF.

V and J are TRBV13 and TRBJ2-3; D ambiguous. V was cut by 4 bases and J by 2 bases, with 19 bases left in between. This CDR3 spans 17 amino acids. CDR1 and CDR2 (germline): PRHDT, FYEKMQ (reference sequence). The CDR3 is CASSSLPPDSSTDTQYF. Written as DNA, the CDR3 is TGTGCCAGCAGCTCTTTGCCCCCCGACTCGTCCACAGATACGCAGTATTTT. Full variable domain (outside the CDR3, taken from reference TRBV13 and TRBJ2-3): AAGVIQSPRHLIKEKRETATLKCYPIPRHDTVYWYQQGPGQDPQFLISFYEKMQSDKGSIPDRFSAQQFSDYHSELNMSSLELGDSALYFCASSSLPPDSSTDTQYFGPGTRLTVL.

The V gene is TRBV20-1, the J gene TRBJ2-1, with D hard to call. The V gene's germline CDR1 is DFQATT and CDR2 SNEGSKA (reference sequence). Between the trimmed V and J ends, which lost 6 bases and 7 bases, there was a span of 10 bases. CDR3 length: 11 amino acids. The CDR3 is CSAEFINEQFF. CDR3 nucleotide sequence: TGCAGTGCCGAATTCATTAATGAGCAGTTCTTC.

This chain links TRBV28 with TRBJ1-5, with 7 bases lining up with TRBD1. Germline-derived CDR1 and CDR2 are MDHEN and SYDVKM. V lost 2 bases, J lost 4 bases, and 5 bases stayed unmatched. The CDR3 consists of 15 residues. The CDR3 loop is CASSLPQGWNQPQHF. The CDR3 nucleotides read TGTGCCAGCAGTTTACCACAGGGGTGGAATCAGCCCCAGCATTTT.

The rearrangement uses TRBV18 and TRBJ2-3, with D perhaps TRBD1 (7 bases). The CDR3 sequence is 15 residues long. V shed 3 bases and J shed 2 bases, with 12 bases lying between them. Germline assignment: CDR1 KGHSH and CDR2 LQKENI. The CDR3 reads CASSPPRGATDTQYF. The CDR3 bases are TGTGCCAGCTCACCCCCCAGGGGGGCCACAGATACGCAGTATTTT.

V usage is TRBV5-1 and J usage is TRBJ1-5, with D hard to call. V was clipped by 2 bases and J by 8 bases, with 11 bases between them. The CDR3 is 13 residues long. Germline V gene data show CDR1 as SGHRS and CDR2 as YFSETQ. The CDR3 is CASSFDTAEPQHF. CDR3 nucleotide sequence: TGCGCCAGCAGCTTTGACACGGCGGAGCCCCAGCATTTT. Full variable domain (rest looked up from reference TRBV5-1 and TRBJ1-5): KAGVTQTPRYLIKTRGQQVTLSCSPISGHRSVSWYQQTPGQGLQFLFEYFSETQRNKGNFPGRFSGRQFSNSRSEMNVSTLELGDSALYLCASSFDTAEPQHFGDGTRLSIL.

This clonotype occurred once. The CDR3 sequence is CASTASGGAKETQYF. CDR3 nucleotides: TGTGCCAGCACGGCTAGCGGGGGGGCCAAAGAGACCCAGTACTTC. The chain recombines TRBV12-3 or TRBV12-4 with TRBJ2-5; the match to TRBD2 covers 12 bases. V was clipped by 7 bases and J by 3 bases; unmatched bases: 6. The CDR3 is 15 amino acids.

The chain links TRBV4-2 to TRBJ1-1, with 11 bases identical to TRBD1. CDR3 length: 15 amino acids. Looked up from germline, CDR1 is LGHNA and CDR2 is YNFKEQ. V shed 4 bases, J shed 7 bases, and the junction held 8 bases outside the gene matches. The CDR3 coding sequence is TGTGCCAGCAGCCCCCGGACAGGGGGCGTTGGTGAAGCTTTCTTT. Translation gives CASSPRTGGVGEAFF.

The V gene is TRBV10-3, the J gene TRBJ2-5; D is undetermined. The CDR3 has 18 amino acids. Germline CDR1 ENHRY, CDR2 SYGVKD. Trimming shortened V by 4 bases and J by 1 base, and 22 bases separated the two germline ends. CDR3 DNA: TGTGCCATCAGTGGAAAGGGCCCCGAAAATTCTTTCCAAGAGACCCAGTACTTC. The encoded protein is CAISGKGPENSFQETQYF.